Listed below are T cell receptor beta chains from one sample, sequenced in a study of OX40 agonist ivuxolimab in advanced cancers. Libraries were prepared by immunoSEQ multiplex PCR; TCRdb keeps only in-frame clonotypes and omits some of them. The data show 45,000 to 55,000 clones, with 83% seen just once and 0.95% to 1.5% held by the top ten. This specimen was CD4+ or CD8+ T cells sorted from blood, taken in a trial of the OX40 agonist ivuxolimab. These receptors came from an adult with an advanced solid tumor such as melanoma, head and neck, liver or kidney cancer. The CDR3 runs from the conserved cysteine through the conserved F or W. The D gene is left open where the match is weak. Clone sizes are given selectively: once, few, many, or a class where the clone is expanded.

D: -
J: TRBJ2-5
V: TRBV15
size: -
CDR3: CATSRVGQTQETQYF
DNA: TGTGCCACCAGCAGAGTAGGCCAGACCCAAGAGACCCAGTACTTC

D: -
J: TRBJ2-5
V: TRBV15
size: -
CDR3: CATSRVYDSQETQYF
DNA: TGTGCCACCAGCAGAGTTTACGATTCCCAAGAGACCCAGTACTTC

D: -
J: TRBJ2-3
V: TRBV2
size: -
CDR3: CASSEQLEGDTQYF
DNA: TGTGCCAGCAGTGAACAACTAGAGGGAGATACGCAGTATTTT

D: TRBD1
J: TRBJ1-4
V: TRBV28
size: -
CDR3: CASSLSTGTGLNEKLFF
DNA: TGTGCCAGCAGTTTATCGACAGGGACAGGCCTTAATGAAAAACTGTTTTTT

D: TRBD1
J: TRBJ2-1
V: TRBV5-1
size: -
CDR3: CASSLDTGAVNEQFF
DNA: TGCGCCAGCAGCTTGGATACAGGGGCCGTAAATGAGCAGTTCTTC

D: TRBD2
J: TRBJ2-1
V: TRBV5-1
size: -
CDR3: CASSGSGGAYEQFF
DNA: TGCGCCAGCAGCGGAAGCGGGGGGGCATATGAGCAGTTCTTC

D: -
J: TRBJ1-2
V: TRBV6-5
size: -
CDR3: CASKGYYGYTF
DNA: TGTGCCAGCAAGGGTTACTATGGCTACACCTTC

D: TRBD1
J: TRBJ2-7
V: TRBV6-5
size: -
CDR3: CASSRDRSPYEQYF
DNA: TGTGCCAGCAGCCGGGACAGGAGTCCCTACGAGCAGTACTTC

D: -
J: TRBJ1-1
V: TRBV6-5
size: few
CDR3: CASSYLGNTEAFF
DNA: TGTGCCAGCAGTTATTTAGGTAACACTGAAGCTTTCTTT

D: -
J: TRBJ1-1
V: TRBV5-8
size: -
CDR3: CASSLDVETVAFF
DNA: TGTGCCAGCAGCTTGGACGTTGAGACAGTGGCTTTCTTT

D: -
J: TRBJ2-5
V: TRBV19
size: -
CDR3: CASSMGETQYF
DNA: TGTGCCAGTAGTATGGGGGAGACCCAGTACTTC

D: TRBD2
J: TRBJ2-3
V: TRBV6-6
size: few
CDR3: CASKAGPNTDTQYF
DNA: TGTGCCAGCAAAGCGGGGCCAAACACAGATACGCAGTATTTT

D: -
J: TRBJ1-5
V: TRBV18
size: -
CDR3: CASSDMGLQPQHF
DNA: TGTGCCAGCTCCGATATGGGACTTCAGCCCCAGCATTTT

D: -
J: TRBJ2-5
V: TRBV5-8
size: -
CDR3: CASSRRQAEETQYF
DNA: TGTGCCAGCAGCAGGAGACAGGCGGAAGAGACCCAGTACTTC

D: -
J: TRBJ2-3
V: TRBV5-1
size: -
CDR3: CASQLGISTDTQYF
DNA: TGCGCCAGCCAACTAGGGATTAGCACAGATACGCAGTATTTT

D: -
J: TRBJ1-2
V: TRBV6-1
size: few
CDR3: CASRHDNYGYTF
DNA: TGTGCCAGCAGACATGATAACTATGGCTACACCTTC

D: -
J: TRBJ2-2
V: TRBV5-1
size: -
CDR3: CASSWSNTGELFF
DNA: TGCGCCAGCAGCTGGTCGAACACCGGGGAGCTGTTTTTT

D: -
J: TRBJ1-1
V: TRBV9
size: -
CDR3: CASSFLEVNTEAFF
DNA: TGTGCCAGCAGTTTTCTCGAGGTGAACACTGAAGCTTTCTTT

D: -
J: TRBJ1-1
V: TRBV7-9
size: -
CDR3: CASSLVLTDVKAFF
DNA: TGTGCCAGCAGCTTAGTTTTGACAGATGTTAAAGCTTTCTTT

D: -
J: TRBJ1-3
V: TRBV9
size: -
CDR3: CASSVDPDSGNTIYF
DNA: TGTGCCAGCAGCGTAGATCCAGACTCTGGAAACACCATATATTTT

D: -
J: TRBJ2-5
V: TRBV5-1
size: once
CDR3: CASSLGGNQETQYF
DNA: TGCGCCAGCAGCTTGGGGGGGAACCAAGAGACCCAGTACTTC

D: -
J: TRBJ1-5
V: TRBV19
size: -
CDR3: CASSITGNQPQHF
DNA: TGTGCCAGTAGTATCACAGGCAATCAGCCCCAGCATTTT

D: -
J: TRBJ1-3
V: TRBV6-5
size: -
CDR3: CASSYAGSTGNTIYF
DNA: TGTGCCAGCAGTTACGCCGGGTCGACTGGAAACACCATATATTTT

D: -
J: TRBJ2-7
V: TRBV6-5
size: -
CDR3: CASSPLGGFSYEQYF
DNA: TGTGCCAGCAGCCCCCTTGGGGGGTTCTCCTACGAGCAGTACTTC

D: -
J: TRBJ1-1
V: TRBV11-3
size: few
CDR3: CASSLGLLARGKAEAFF
DNA: TGTGCCAGCAGCTTAGGCCTACTCGCGAGGGGGAAGGCTGAAGCTTTCTTT

D: -
J: TRBJ1-6
V: TRBV7-8
size: -
CDR3: CASSPGANNSPLHF
DNA: TGTGCCAGCAGCCCCGGGGCCAATAATTCACCCCTCCACTTT

D: TRBD1
J: TRBJ2-6
V: TRBV7-2
size: -
CDR3: CASSRAGTGGPGANVLTF
DNA: TGTGCCAGCAGCCGCGCCGGGACAGGGGGACCTGGGGCCAACGTCCTGACTTTC